The 14 T cell receptor beta chains presented below share a single source sample, sequenced in a study of T-cell reconstitution after alpha-beta-depleted transplantation in children. Preparation of the TCRbeta library involved a method that used unique molecular identifiers. TCRdb reprocessed the PCR reads via MiXCR and lists one record per CDR3 protein. Among around 400,000 distinct CDR3 sequences listed, under 13% were seen once. Sequencing used PBMCs from the stem cell graft donor, obtained from the stem cell graft. These receptors came from a human donor who donated a stem cell graft to a child with acute myeloid leukemia.

This sequence joins TRBV5-1 and TRBJ2-7; D not resolved. Per the germline V gene, CDR1 is SGHRS and CDR2 is YFSETQ. Deletions cut 2 bases from V and 3 bases from J, with 9 bases between. This CDR3 contains 13 residues. The CDR3 sequence is CASSFYRIYEQYV. The CDR3 DNA reads TGCGCCAGCAGCTTTTACAGAATCTACGAGCAGTACGTC.

The rearrangement joins TRBV5-1 to TRBJ1-2; no clear D. The V end was cut by 0 bases, the J end by 0 bases, with 6 bases between. CDR3 size: 14 residues. CDR1 and CDR2 (germline): SGHRS, YFSETQ. The CDR3 DNA sequence: TGCGCCAGCAGCTTGGTCCAGGCTAACTATGGCTACACCTTC. It specifies CASSLVQANYGYTF.

This clonotype came up many times. The V call is TRBV29-1, the J call TRBJ2-5; the match to TRBD1 covers 7 bases. The V and J ends lost 8 bases and 2 bases, in that order; junction bases with no gene match: 14. The CDR3 length is 15 residues. Germline V gene lookup returns CDR1 SQVTM and CDR2 ANQGSEA. The CDR3 loop is CSTTVIRGIQETQYF. As DNA, the CDR3 is TGCAGCACTACTGTCATCAGGGGGATACAAGAGACCCAGTACTTC.

The V call is TRBV20-1, the J call TRBJ2-5, with unresolved D. The CDR3 totals 14 residues. Germline loops: CDR1 DFQATT, CDR2 SNEGSKA (reference sequence). The V end lost 3 bases, the J end lost 2 bases, and 13 bases lay between the germline ends. The CDR3 DNA reads as TGCAGTGCTAGGTTCCTACCCCTTCAAGAGACCCAGTACTTC. Translated: CSARFLPLQETQYF.

This clonotype was observed a handful of times. One end of the junction does not line up with germline, which may come from a read error. The gene calls are TRBV7-7 and TRBJ2-5; tentatively, D is TRBD2 (6 bases). The germline V gene encodes CDR1 SSHAT and CDR2 FNYEAQ (reference sequence). The CDR3 spans 15 residues. The CDR3 nucleotides are TGTGCTAGCAGCTTAGGAGGGCGCGACCCAGAGACCCAGTACTTC. Its translation is CASSLGGRDPETQYF.

J is TRBJ2-2 and V is TRBV4-1; 10 bases are a match to TRBD2. The CDR3 consists of 17 residues. J lost 3 bases, V lost 0 bases, and 4 bases had no gene match. Germline lookup yields CDR1 MGHRA and CDR2 YSYEKL. In DNA form, the CDR3 reads TGCGCCAGCAGCCAAGAAGGACTAGCGGAATACACCGGGGAGCTGTTTTTT. This sequence encodes CASSQEGLAEYTGELFF.

The V and J genes are TRBV29-1 and TRBJ1-5; 7 bases are a match to TRBD1. The V gene's germline CDR1 is SQVTM and CDR2 ANQGSEA. This CDR3 contains 13 residues. After removal of 7 bases from V and 3 bases from J, the junction contained 6 bases not matched to a gene. CDR3 amino acids: CSARTGNNQPQHF. DNA for the CDR3: TGCAGCGCTCGGACAGGAAACAATCAGCCCCAGCATTTT.

The chain employs TRBV20-1 and TRBJ2-7, with 11 bases lining up with TRBD2. This CDR3 region has 15 residues. The V and J ends lost 6 bases and 3 bases, in that order; junction bases with no gene match: 10. Germline loops: CDR1 DFQATT, CDR2 SNEGSKA (reference sequence). The CDR3 DNA follows: TGCAGTGCGGACCGACTAGCGGGAAGCTACTACGAGCAGTACTTC. As protein: CSADRLAGSYYEQYF.

V gene TRBV9 combines with J gene TRBJ1-2; D possibly corresponds to TRBD1 (5 bases). Germline assignment: CDR1 SGDLS and CDR2 YYNGEE. Trimming stripped 0 bases from V and 4 bases from J, with 13 bases between. The CDR3 has 15 residues. CDR3 residues: CASSVAEGHIYGYTF. DNA of the CDR3: TGTGCCAGCAGCGTAGCGGAGGGGCATATCTATGGCTACACCTTC.

The chain uses TRBV5-8 and TRBJ2-2, with D uncertain. V was shortened by 4 bases and J by 0 bases, with 10 bases between the two germline ends. CDR1 and CDR2 (germline): SGHTS, YDEGEE. The CDR3 contains 15 residues. The CDR3 loop reads CASSTPGTNTGELFF. The CDR3 nucleotides read TGTGCCAGCAGCACGCCGGGTACGAACACCGGGGAGCTGTTTTTT.

This clonotype was picked up a small number of times. J is TRBJ1-1 and V is TRBV25-1, with 7 bases lining up with TRBD1. CDR3 length: 18 amino acids. Germline-derived CDR1 and CDR2 are MGHDK and SYGVNS. Trimming cost V 5 bases and J 0 bases; bases outside gene matches: 15. The CDR3 DNA is TGTGCCAGCAGTACCCCAGGGGGTGGGGAGAGGGTGAACACTGAAGCTTTCTTT. It encodes CASSTPGGGERVNTEAFF.

This rearrangement joins TRBV6-1 to TRBJ2-2; D might be TRBD2 (6 bases). Germline lookup yields CDR1 MNHNS and CDR2 SASEGT. Deletions cut 6 bases from V and 5 bases from J, with 16 bases between. The CDR3 runs to 15 residues. The CDR3 bases are TGTGCCAGCAGGGGACTGGGACTTGGGACCGGGGAGCTGTTTTTT. Residues: CASRGLGLGTGELFF.

Concerning this clonotype: A much larger clonotype is one base distant, so this may be a read error. The V and J genes are TRBV3-1 and TRBJ1-1, with D maybe TRBD1 (6 bases). The CDR3 consists of 14 residues. Germline V lookup: CDR1 LGHDT, CDR2 YNNKEL (reference sequence). Written as DNA, the CDR3 is TGTGCCAGCACCCAAGGGACACCGAACACTGAAGCTTTCTTT. It translates to CASTQGTPNTEAFF.

This clonotype was found a few times. V and J are TRBV6-4 and TRBJ2-1; D possibly corresponds to TRBD2 (5 bases). This CDR3 has 14 amino acids. V was trimmed by 0 bases and J by 7 bases, leaving 10 bases between them. Looked up from germline, CDR1 is MRHNA and CDR2 is SNTAGT. CDR3 region: CASSDSILANEQFF. The CDR3 DNA sequence: TGTGCCAGCAGTGACTCGATTCTAGCAAATGAGCAGTTCTTC.